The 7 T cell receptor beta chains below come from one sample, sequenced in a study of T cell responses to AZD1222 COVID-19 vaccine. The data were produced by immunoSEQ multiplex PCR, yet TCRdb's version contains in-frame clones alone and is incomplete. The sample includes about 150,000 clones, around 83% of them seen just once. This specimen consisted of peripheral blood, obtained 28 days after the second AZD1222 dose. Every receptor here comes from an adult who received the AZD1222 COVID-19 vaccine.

The DNA of the CDR3 is TGTGCCAGCATCGAAGGGGACTCCGTCGGGGAGCAGTTCTTC. The encoded protein is CASIEGDSVGEQFF. The V gene is TRBV6-5, the J gene TRBJ2-1; a possible D gene is TRBD2 (6 bases). The germline CDR1 and CDR2 sequences are MNHEY and SVGAGI. The CDR3 consists of 14 residues. Trimming took 7 bases from V and 10 from J, leaving 20 bases between them.

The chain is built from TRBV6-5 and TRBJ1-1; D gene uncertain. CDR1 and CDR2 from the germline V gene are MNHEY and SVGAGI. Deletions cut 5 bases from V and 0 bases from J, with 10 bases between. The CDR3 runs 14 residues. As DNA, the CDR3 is TGTGCCAGCAGTCGCAGTGTCATGAACACTGAAGCTTTCTTT. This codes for CASSRSVMNTEAFF.

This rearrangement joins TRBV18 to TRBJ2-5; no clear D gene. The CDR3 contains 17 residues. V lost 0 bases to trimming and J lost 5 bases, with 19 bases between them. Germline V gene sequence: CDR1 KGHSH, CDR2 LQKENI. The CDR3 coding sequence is TGTGCCAGCTCACCACCGGGCGGCCGAGAAGGGATTGAGACCCAGTACTTC. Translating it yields CASSPPGGREGIETQYF.

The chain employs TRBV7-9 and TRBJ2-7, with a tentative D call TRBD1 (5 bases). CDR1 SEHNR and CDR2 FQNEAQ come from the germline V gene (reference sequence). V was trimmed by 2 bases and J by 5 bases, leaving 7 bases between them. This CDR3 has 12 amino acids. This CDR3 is CASSLQGNEQYF. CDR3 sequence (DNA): TGTGCCAGCAGCTTACAGGGAAACGAGCAGTACTTC.

In DNA form, the CDR3 reads TGTGCCAGCAGCCTCGGGGGCCAGGGAAACGCGACCTTC. Amino acid sequence: CASSLGGQGNATF. The J gene is TRBJ1-2, the V gene TRBV3-1 (or the pseudogene TRBV3-2); maybe TRBD1 (6 bases). Germline V gene data show CDR1 as LGHDT and CDR2 as YNNKEL (reference sequence). The CDR3 is 13 amino acids. V lost 4 bases and J lost 14, with 20 bases in between.

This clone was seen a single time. CDR3: CASSSTGGSTYGYTF. CDR3 bases: TGCGCCAGCAGCTCTACAGGGGGCTCCACCTATGGCTACACCTTC. V and J are TRBV5-1 and TRBJ1-2; 9 bases agree with TRBD1. Trimming at V came to 3 bases and at J to 4 bases, leaving 7 bases not matched to a gene. The CDR3 loop spans 15 amino acids. CDR1 SGHRS and CDR2 YFSETQ come from the germline V gene.

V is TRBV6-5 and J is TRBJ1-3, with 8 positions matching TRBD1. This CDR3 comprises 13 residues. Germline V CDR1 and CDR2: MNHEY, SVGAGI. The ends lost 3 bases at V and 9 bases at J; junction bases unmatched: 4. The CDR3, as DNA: TGTGCCAGCAGTTATAGCCAGGGGGCCACCATATATTTT. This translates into CASSYSQGATIYF.